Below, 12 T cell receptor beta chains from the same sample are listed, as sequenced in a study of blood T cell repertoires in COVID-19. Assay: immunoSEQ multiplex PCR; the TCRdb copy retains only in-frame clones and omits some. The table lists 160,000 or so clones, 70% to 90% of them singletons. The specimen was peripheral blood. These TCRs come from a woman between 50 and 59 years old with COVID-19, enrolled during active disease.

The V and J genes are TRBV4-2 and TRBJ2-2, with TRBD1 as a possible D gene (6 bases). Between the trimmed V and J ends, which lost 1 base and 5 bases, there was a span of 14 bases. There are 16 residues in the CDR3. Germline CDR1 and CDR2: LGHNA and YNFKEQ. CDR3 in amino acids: CASSQVQGPVTGELFF. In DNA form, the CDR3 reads TGTGCCAGCAGCCAAGTTCAGGGGCCCGTTACCGGGGAGCTGTTTTTT.

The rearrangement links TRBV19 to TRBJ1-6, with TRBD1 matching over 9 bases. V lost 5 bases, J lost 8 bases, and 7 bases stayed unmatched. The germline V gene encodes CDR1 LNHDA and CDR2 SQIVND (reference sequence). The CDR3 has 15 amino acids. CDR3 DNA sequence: TGTGCCAGTAGTGACGGGACAGGGAGATATTCACCCCTCCACTTT. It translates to CASSDGTGRYSPLHF. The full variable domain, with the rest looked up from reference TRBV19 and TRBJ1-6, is DGGITQSPKYLFRKEGQNVTLSCEQNLNHDAMYWYRQDPGQGLRLIYYSQIVNDFQKGDIAEGYSVSREKKESFPLTVTSAQKNPTAFYLCASSDGTGRYSPLHFGNGTRLTVT.

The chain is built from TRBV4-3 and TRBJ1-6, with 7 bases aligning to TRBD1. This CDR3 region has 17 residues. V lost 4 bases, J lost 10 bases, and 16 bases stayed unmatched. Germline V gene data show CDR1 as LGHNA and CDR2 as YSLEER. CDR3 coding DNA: TGCGCCAGCAGCCCTACCCATGAGGGACAGATGAGGTCACCCCTCCACTTT. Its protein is CASSPTHEGQMRSPLHF.

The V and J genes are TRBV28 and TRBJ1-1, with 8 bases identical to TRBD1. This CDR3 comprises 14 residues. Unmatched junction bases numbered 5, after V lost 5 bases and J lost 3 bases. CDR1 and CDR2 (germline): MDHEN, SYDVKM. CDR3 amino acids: CASSVPTGDTEAFF. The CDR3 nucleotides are TGTGCCAGCAGTGTACCGACAGGGGACACTGAAGCTTTCTTT.

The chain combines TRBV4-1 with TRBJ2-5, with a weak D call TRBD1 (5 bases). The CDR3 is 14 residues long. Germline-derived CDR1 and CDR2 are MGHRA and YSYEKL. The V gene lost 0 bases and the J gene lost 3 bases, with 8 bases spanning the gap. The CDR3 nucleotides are TGCGCCAGCAGCCAAGATGGCAGGGAAGAGACCCAGTACTTC. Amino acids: CASSQDGREETQYF.

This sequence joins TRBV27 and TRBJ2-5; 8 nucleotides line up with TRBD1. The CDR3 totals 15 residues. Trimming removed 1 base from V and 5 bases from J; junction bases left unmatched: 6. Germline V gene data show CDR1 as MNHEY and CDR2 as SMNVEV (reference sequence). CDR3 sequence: CASSLYAGDRETQYF. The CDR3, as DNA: TGTGCCAGCAGTTTATACGCAGGGGACAGGGAGACCCAGTACTTC.

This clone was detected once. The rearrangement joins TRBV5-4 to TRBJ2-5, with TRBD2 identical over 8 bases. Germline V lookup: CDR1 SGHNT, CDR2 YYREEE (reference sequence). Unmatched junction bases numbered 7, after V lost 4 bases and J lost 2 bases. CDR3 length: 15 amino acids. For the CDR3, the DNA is TGTGCCAGCAGCCGCTGGCGGGGGGCTCAAGAGACCCAGTACTTC. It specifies CASSRWRGAQETQYF.

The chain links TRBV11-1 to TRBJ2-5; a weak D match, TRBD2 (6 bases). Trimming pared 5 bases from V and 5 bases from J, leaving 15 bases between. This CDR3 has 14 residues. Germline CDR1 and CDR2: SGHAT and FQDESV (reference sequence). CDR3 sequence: CASSLGGAGETQYF. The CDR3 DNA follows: TGTGCCAGCAGCCTCGGAGGGGCCGGGGAGACCCAGTACTTC.

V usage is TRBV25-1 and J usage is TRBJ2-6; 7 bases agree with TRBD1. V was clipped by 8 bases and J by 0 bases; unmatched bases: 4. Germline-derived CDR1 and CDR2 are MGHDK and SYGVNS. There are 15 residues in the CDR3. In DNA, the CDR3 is TGTGCCAGCGGACGGGACAGCTCTGGGGCCAACGTCCTGACTTTC. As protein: CASGRDSSGANVLTF.

CDR3 region: CASGAAGTSNASPLHF. The CDR3 DNA sequence: TGTGCTAGTGGCGCAGCCGGGACATCAAATGCTTCACCCCTCCACTTT. The chain employs TRBV12-5 and TRBJ1-6; a weak D match, TRBD1 (6 bases). Germline V gene data show CDR1 as LGHNT and CDR2 as FRNRAP. V was clipped by 6 bases and J by 9 bases, with 21 bases between them. This CDR3 has 16 amino acids. The variable domain in full, completed from reference TRBV12-5 and TRBJ1-6, reads DARVTQTPRHKVTEMGQEVTMRCQPILGHNTVFWYRQTMMQGLELLAYFRNRAPLDDSGMPKDRFSAEMPDATLATLKIQPSEPRDSAVYFCASGAAGTSNASPLHFGNGTRLTVT.

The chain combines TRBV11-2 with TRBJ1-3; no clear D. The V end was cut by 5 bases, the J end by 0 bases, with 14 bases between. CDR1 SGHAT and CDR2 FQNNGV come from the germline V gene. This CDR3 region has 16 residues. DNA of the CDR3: TGTGCCAGCAGCCGCCAAAATCAGGTCTCTGGAAACACCATATATTTT. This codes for CASSRQNQVSGNTIYF.

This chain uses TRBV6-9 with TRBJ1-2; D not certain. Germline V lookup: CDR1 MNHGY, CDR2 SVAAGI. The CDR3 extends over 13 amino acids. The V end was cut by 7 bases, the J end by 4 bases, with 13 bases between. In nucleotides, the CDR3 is TGTGCCAGCATCCATGACCAGCGCTATGGCTACACCTTC. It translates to CASIHDQRYGYTF.